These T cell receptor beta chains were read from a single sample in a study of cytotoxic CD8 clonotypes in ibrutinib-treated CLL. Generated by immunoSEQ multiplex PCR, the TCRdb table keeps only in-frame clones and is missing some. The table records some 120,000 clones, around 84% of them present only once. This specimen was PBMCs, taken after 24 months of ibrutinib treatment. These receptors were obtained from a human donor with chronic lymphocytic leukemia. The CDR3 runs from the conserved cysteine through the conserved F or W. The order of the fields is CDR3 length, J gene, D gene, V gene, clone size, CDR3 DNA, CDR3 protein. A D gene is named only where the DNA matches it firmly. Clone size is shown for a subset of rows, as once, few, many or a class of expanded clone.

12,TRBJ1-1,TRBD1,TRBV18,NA,TGTGCCAGCTCACCACGAGACAGGGTCCTTGTCTTT,CASSPRDRVLVF
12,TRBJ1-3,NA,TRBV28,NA,TGTGCCAGCAGTTTCCGGGGAAACACCATATATTTT,CASSFRGNTIYF
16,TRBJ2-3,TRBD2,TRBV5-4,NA,TGTGCCAGCAGACTGACTAGCGGGGGGGCGATAGATACGCAGTATTTT,CASRLTSGGAIDTQYF
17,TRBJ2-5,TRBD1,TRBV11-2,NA,TGTGCCAGCAGCTTAGGGGGCGGGACAGGGGGCGGCGAGACCCAGTACTTC,CASSLGGGTGGGETQYF
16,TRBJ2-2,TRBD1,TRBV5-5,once,TGTGCCAGCAGTCGCGACGGGACAGGGGTCACCGGGGAGCTGTTTTTT,CASSRDGTGVTGELFF
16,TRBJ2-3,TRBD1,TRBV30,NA,TGTGCCTGGAGTGCCGACAGGGGGGGTCACACAGATACGCAGTATTTT,CAWSADRGGHTDTQYF
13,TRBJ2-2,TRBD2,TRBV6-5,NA,TGTGCCAGCAGGCGGGGGTGGGCCGGGGAGCTGTTTTTT,CASRRGWAGELFF
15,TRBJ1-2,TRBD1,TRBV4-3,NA,TGCGCCAGCAGCCAAGATACCGGGACAGGGAATGGCTACACCTTC,CASSQDTGTGNGYTF
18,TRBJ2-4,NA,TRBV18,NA,TGTGCCAGCTCACCTAGGACAGGAGGCGGGGAAGCCAAAAACATTCAGTACTTC,CASSPRTGGGEAKNIQYF
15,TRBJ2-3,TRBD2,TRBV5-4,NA,TGTGCCAGCAGCTGGCAGCTAGCGGACACAGATACGCAGTATTTT,CASSWQLADTDTQYF
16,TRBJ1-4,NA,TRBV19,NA,NA,CASSILGMGFGEKLFF
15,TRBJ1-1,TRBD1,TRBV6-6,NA,TGTGCCAGCAGTACGCGGACAGGGGAGAACACTGAAGCTTTCTTT,CASSTRTGENTEAFF
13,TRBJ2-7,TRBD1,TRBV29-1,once,TGCAGCGTTGGAATGACAGGGGGCTACGAGCAGTACTTC,CSVGMTGGYEQYF
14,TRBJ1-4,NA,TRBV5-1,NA,TGCGCCAGCAGCTTGAACGGTAGGGGCGAAAAACTGTTTTTT,CASSLNGRGEKLFF
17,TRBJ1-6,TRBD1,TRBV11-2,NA,TGTGCCAGCAGCCTAGCACAGGGGGCAAACTATAATTCACCCCTCCACTTT,CASSLAQGANYNSPLHF
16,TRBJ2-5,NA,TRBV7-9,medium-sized,TGTGCCAGCAGCTTAGGGCAGAGAAGGGCACAAGAGACCCAGTACTTC,CASSLGQRRAQETQYF
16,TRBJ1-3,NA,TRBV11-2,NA,TGTGCCAGCAGCTTAGATCGACCTCACTCTGGAAACACCATATATTTT,CASSLDRPHSGNTIYF
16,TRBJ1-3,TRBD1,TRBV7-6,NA,TGTGCCAGCAGCACCCTGACAGGGGTGGATGGAAACACCATATATTTT,CASSTLTGVDGNTIYF
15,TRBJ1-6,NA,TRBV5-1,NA,TGCGCCAGCAGCCCACTCCAGGGAGGGGATTCACCCCTCCACTTT,CASSPLQGGDSPLHF
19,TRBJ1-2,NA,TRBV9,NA,TGTGCCAGCAGCGTAGATGGGGGAACAGGGCGGAGTCGGGACTATGGCTACACCTTC,CASSVDGGTGRSRDYGYTF
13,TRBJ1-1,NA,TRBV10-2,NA,TGCGCCAGCAGTCGGACTGTGGGCACTGAAGCTTTCTTT,CASSRTVGTEAFF
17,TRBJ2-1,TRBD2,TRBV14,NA,TGTGCCAGCAGCCATTACCTGACTAGCGGGGGGGCAAATGAGCAGTTCTTC,CASSHYLTSGGANEQFF
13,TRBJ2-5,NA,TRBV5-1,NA,TGCGCCAGCAGCTTGGCCGGAAAGGAGACCCAGTACTTC,CASSLAGKETQYF
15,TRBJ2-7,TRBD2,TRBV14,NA,TGTGCCAGCAGCCCTCAGGCGGGGGGAGCCTACGAGCAGTACTTC,CASSPQAGGAYEQYF
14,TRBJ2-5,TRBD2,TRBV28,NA,TGTGCCAGCAGTTTCCCGGGACTAGTTGAGACCCAGTACTTC,CASSFPGLVETQYF
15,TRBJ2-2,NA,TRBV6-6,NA,TGTGCCAGCAGCCCCCGACAGGCCGGGGCCGGGGAGCTGTTTTTT,CASSPRQAGAGELFF
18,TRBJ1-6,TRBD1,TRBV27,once,TGTGCCAGCAGTTTAATGAGGCCCACAGGGGAATCGAATTCACCCCTCCACTTT,CASSLMRPTGESNSPLHF
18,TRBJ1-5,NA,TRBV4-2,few,TGTGCCAGCAGCCAAGATGTCGGGGGGCGCAACGAGAAACAGCCCCAGCATTTT,CASSQDVGGRNEKQPQHF
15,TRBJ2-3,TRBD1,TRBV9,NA,TGTGCCAGCAGCGTCTTCCAGGGGGTATACGATACGCAGTATTTT,CASSVFQGVYDTQYF
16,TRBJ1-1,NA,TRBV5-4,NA,TGTGCCAGCAGCCTAGGGACAACAATTAAGAACACTGAAGCTTTCTTT,CASSLGTTIKNTEAFF
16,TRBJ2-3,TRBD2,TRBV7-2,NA,TGTGCCAGCAGCTTAGGGGCTAGCGGGGTCACAGATACGCAGTATTTT,CASSLGASGVTDTQYF
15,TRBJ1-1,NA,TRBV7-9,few,TGTGCCAGCAGCTTAGGAAAGTCGATGAACACTGAAGCTTTCTTT,CASSLGKSMNTEAFF